Given below is one TCR beta chain in context. The clone's antigen remains unknown. No base quality information exists; no much larger clone differs at one position. V is trimmed back by 4 bases and J by 7 bases, and the junction contains 11 bases that no gene match accounts for. The germline V gene provides CDR1 KGHDR and CDR2 SFDVKD. The CDR3 sequence holds 17 residues, the cysteine and phenylalanine included. Only the CDR3 DNA is retained, 51 bases long and in frame from the first base. Collaborating institutions collected whole blood in K2EDTA tubes following their own protocols. Collaborator samples were shipped for TCRbeta analysis as frozen whole blood, isolated PBMCs, or DNA extracted from either sample type. This specimen belongs to a study of blood T cell repertoires in COVID-19 (TCRdb year 2020). Notes on the research overall: Collaborator samples came from the United States, Italy and Spain and covered acute and convalescent phases of COVID-19. The material from the prospective study consisted of cDNA or gDNA derived from T cells, B-cell-depleted T cells, or PBMCs. Where available, HLA class I and class II types were obtained from metadata supplied by the sample provider rather than from assay-based typing. A freely available public database, intended as a resource for researchers studying the immune response to SARS-CoV-2, is where the repertoires were released. Nearly every sample came with metadata listing a de-identified subject ID, COVID-19 status, age in years and sex. Subjects who had been exposed to COVID-19, were actively infected with it, or had recovered from it provided the deeply sampled blood TCRbeta repertoires that made up the dataset. Samples came from the ongoing ImmuneRACE study (first 160 participants) plus 1,254 subjects from 6 global collaborators. The study at large found these results: The amount of clinical and demographic metadata varied by source and participant and was provided uncurated.

TCRbeta CDR3 regions were amplified from genomic DNA by means of the immunoSEQ Assay, a bias-controlled multiplex PCR. Concerning the study's data processing: The number of nucleated cells in each sample was estimated by amplification of reference gene primers within the assay. To quantify the absolute abundance of each unique TCRbeta CDR3 rearrangement, sequence reads were collapsed and filtered. For each sample, productive Simpson clonality was calculated as the square root of Simpson's diversity index across productive rearrangements. TCRdb carries this immuneACCESS record with in-frame sequences only. Its versions omit some clonotypes, under half of them owing to an unresolved V gene in the studies checked, with the rest unexplained. V, J and clone size were drawn from that table, and D and trimming were deduced from the DNA. The sample includes around 180,000 clones, with around 85% observed a single time. The ten largest account for more than 2.5% of the sample.

This sequence uses TRBV24-1 and TRBJ2-1, and 11 bases in between align with TRBD1. This TCR derives from a man aged 60-69 years with acute or convalescent COVID-19. Sequencing was carried out using peripheral blood. The CDR3 protein: CATSDPRTGGGGNEQFF. The DNA reads TGTGCCACCAGTGACCCTCGGACAGGGGGCGGGGGAAATGAGCAGTTCTTC.